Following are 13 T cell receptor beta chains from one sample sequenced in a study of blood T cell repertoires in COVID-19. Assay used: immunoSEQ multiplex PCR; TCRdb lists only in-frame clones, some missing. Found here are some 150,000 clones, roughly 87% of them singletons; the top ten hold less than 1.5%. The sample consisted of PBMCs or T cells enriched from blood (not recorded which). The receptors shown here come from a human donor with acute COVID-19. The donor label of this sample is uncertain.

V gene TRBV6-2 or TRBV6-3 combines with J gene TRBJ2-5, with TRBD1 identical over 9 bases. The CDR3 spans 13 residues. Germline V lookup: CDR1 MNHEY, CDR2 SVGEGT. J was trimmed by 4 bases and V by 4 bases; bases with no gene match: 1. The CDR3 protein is CASSLDRGETQYF. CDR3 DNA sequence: TGTGCCAGCAGTTTGGACAGGGGAGAGACCCAGTACTTC.

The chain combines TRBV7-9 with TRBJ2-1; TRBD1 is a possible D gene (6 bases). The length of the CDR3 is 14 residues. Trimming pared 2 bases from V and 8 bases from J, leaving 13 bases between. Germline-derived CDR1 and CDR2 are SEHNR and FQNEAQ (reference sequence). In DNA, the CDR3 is TGTGCCAGCAGCTTAAGGCAGGGGAAGGATGAGCAGTTCTTC. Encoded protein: CASSLRQGKDEQFF.

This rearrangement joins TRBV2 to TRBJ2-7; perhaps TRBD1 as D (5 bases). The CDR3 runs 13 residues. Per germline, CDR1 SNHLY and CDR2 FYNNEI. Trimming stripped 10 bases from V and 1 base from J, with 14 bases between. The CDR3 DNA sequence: TGTGCCACTTACAGGACGCCTTCCTACGAGCAGTACTTC. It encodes CATYRTPSYEQYF.

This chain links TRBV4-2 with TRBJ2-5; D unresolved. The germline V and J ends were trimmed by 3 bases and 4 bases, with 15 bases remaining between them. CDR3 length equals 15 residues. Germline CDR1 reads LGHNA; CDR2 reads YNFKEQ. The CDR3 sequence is CASSQGADLGETQYF. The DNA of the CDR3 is TGTGCCAGCAGCCAGGGTGCTGACTTAGGAGAGACCCAGTACTTC.

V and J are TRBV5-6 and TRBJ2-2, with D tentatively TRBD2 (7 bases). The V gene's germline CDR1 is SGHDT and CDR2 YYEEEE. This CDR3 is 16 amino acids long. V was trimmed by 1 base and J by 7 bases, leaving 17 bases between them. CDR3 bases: TGTGCCAGCAGCTTGAGTTCGGGGGGCCTTAGCGGGGAGCTGTTTTTT. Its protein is CASSLSSGGLSGELFF.

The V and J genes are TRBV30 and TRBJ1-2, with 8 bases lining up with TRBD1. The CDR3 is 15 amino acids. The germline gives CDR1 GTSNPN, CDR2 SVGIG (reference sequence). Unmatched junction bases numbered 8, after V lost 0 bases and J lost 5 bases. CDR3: CAWSVGGQGSYGYTF. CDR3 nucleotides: TGTGCCTGGAGTGTCGGTGGACAGGGATCTTATGGCTACACCTTC.

Written as DNA, the CDR3 is TGTGCCAGTAACCCCGGGGACAGAGAGACCCAGTACTTC. As protein: CASNPGDRETQYF. This chain uses TRBV19 with TRBJ2-5; TRBD1 matches 7 bases. Germline loops: CDR1 LNHDA, CDR2 SQIVND (reference sequence). After removal of 7 bases from V and 4 bases from J, the junction contained 6 bases not matched to a gene. The CDR3 runs to 13 residues. Together with reference TRBV19 and TRBJ2-5, the CDR3 gives the full variable domain: DGGITQSPKYLFRKEGQNVTLSCEQNLNHDAMYWYRQDPGQGLRLIYYSQIVNDFQKGDIAEGYSVSREKKESFPLTVTSAQKNPTAFYLCASNPGDRETQYFGPGTRLLVL.

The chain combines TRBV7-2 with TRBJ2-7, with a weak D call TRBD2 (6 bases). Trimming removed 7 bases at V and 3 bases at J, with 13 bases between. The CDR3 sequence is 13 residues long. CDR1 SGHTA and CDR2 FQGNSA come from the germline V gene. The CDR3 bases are TGTGCCAGCACTCGGGACTGGGGCTACGAGCAGTACTTC. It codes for CASTRDWGYEQYF.

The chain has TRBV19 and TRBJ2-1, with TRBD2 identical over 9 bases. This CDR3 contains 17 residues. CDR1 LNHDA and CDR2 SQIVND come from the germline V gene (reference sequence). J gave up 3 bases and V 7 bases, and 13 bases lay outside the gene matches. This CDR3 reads CASKVASGDGDYNEQFF. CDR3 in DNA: TGTGCCAGTAAGGTGGCTAGCGGGGACGGGGACTACAATGAGCAGTTCTTC.

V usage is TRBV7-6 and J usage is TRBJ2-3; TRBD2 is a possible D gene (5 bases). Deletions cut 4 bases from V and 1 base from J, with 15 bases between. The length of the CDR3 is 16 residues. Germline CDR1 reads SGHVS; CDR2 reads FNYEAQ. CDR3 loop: CASSSPTKDRTDTQYF. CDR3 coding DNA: TGTGCCAGCAGCTCCCCGACTAAGGACCGCACAGATACGCAGTATTTT.

The CDR3, as DNA: TGTGCCAGCAGTTTAACACCCGCCTACGAGCAGTACTTC. Its translation is CASSLTPAYEQYF. The V gene is TRBV27, the J gene TRBJ2-7, with no clear D. Trimming removed 2 bases from V and 2 bases from J, with 7 bases in between. The CDR3 sequence is 13 residues long. Germline V CDR1 and CDR2: MNHEY, SMNVEV (reference sequence).

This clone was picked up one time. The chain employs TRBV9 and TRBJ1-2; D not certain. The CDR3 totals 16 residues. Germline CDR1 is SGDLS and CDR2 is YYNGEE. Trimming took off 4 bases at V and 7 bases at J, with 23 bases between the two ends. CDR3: CASSTRELDTDPGYTF. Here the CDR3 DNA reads TGTGCCAGCAGCACACGGGAGTTAGACACCGACCCTGGCTACACCTTC.

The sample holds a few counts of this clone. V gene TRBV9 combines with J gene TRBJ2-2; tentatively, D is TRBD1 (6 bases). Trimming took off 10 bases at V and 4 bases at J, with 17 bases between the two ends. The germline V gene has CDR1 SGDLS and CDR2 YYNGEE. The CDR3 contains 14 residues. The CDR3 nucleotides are TGTGCCGGGGGAACAGGGCATGGCACCGGGGAGCTGTTTTTT. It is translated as CAGGTGHGTGELFF.